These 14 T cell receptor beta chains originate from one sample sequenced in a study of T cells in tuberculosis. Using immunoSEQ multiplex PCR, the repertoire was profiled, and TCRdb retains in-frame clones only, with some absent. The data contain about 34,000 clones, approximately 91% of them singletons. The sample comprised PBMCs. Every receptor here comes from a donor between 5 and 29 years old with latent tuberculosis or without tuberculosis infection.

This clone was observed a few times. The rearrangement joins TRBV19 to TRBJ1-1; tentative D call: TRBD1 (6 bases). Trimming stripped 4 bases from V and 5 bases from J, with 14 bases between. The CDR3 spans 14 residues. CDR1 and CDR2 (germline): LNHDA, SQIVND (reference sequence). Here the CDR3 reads CASSSRQVRTEAFF. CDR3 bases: TGTGCCAGTAGTAGTAGACAGGTAAGGACTGAAGCTTTCTTT.

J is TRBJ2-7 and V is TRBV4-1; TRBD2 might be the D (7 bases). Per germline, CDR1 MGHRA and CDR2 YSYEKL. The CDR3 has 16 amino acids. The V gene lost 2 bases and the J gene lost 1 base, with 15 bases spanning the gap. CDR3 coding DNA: TGCGCCAGCAGCCAAAAAGGGGGGACTACGTCCTACGAGCAGTACTTC. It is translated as CASSQKGGTTSYEQYF.

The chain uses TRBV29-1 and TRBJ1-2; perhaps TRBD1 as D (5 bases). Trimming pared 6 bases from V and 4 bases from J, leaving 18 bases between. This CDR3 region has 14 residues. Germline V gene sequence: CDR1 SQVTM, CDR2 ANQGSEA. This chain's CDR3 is CSVTPRGSGYGYTF. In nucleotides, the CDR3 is TGCAGCGTCACCCCGCGGGGGTCAGGCTATGGCTACACCTTC.

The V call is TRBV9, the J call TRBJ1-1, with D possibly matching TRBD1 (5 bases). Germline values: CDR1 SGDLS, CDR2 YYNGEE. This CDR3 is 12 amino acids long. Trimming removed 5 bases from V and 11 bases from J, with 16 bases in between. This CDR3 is CASRSGGGLAFF. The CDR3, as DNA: TGTGCCAGCAGGAGCGGGGGAGGGCTGGCTTTCTTT.

The CDR3 coding sequence is TGTGCCAGTATAACCCTTGGGCGACATGGGCCTGAAGCTTTCTTT. This sequence encodes CASITLGRHGPEAFF. The chain couples TRBV19 to TRBJ1-1, with no clear D. Deletions cut 7 bases from V and 6 bases from J, with 21 bases between. Germline V lookup: CDR1 LNHDA, CDR2 SQIVND (reference sequence). The CDR3 runs to 15 residues.

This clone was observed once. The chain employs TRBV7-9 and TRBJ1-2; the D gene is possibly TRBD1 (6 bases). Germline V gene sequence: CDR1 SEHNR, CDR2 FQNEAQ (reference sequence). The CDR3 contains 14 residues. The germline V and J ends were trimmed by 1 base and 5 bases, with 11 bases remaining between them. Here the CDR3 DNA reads TGTGCCAGCAGCTTAGGGGGGGGCCGGTATGGCTACACCTTC. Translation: CASSLGGGRYGYTF.

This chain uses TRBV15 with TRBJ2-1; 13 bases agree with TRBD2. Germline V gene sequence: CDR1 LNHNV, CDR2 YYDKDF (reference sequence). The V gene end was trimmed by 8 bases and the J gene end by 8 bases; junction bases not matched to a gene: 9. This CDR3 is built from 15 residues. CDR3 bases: TGTGCCACCTCAAGGACTAGCGGGGGCGGAGATGAGCAGTTCTTC. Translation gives CATSRTSGGGDEQFF.

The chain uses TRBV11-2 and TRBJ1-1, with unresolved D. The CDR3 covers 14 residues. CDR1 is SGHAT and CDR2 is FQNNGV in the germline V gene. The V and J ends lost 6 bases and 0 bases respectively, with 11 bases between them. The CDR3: CASRSSRMNTEAFF. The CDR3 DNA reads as TGTGCCAGCAGATCCAGTCGTATGAACACTGAAGCTTTCTTT.

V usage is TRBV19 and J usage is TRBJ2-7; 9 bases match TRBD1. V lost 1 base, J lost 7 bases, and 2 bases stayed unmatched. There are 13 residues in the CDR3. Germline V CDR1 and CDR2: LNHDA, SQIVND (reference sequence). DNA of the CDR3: TGTGCCAGTAGTATAGGGACAGGGGAGGAGCAGTACTTC. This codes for CASSIGTGEEQYF.

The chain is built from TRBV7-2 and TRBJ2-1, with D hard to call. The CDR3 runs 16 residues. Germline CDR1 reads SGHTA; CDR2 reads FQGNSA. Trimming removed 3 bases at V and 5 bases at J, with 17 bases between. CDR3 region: CASSFMRLRRNNEQFF. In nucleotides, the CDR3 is TGTGCCAGCAGCTTTATGAGGCTACGACGGAACAATGAGCAGTTCTTC.

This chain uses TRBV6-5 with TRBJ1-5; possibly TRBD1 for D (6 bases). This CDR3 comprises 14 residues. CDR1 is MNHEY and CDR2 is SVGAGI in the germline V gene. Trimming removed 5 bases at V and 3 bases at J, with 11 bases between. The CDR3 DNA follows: TGTGCCAGCAGTCCTGGACAGTACAATCAGCCCCAGCATTTT. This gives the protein CASSPGQYNQPQHF.

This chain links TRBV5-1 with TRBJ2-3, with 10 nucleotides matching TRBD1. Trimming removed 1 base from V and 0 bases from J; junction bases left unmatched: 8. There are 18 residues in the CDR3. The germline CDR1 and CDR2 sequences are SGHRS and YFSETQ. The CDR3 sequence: CASSLRTGGDSSTDTQYF. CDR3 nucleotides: TGCGCCAGCAGCTTGAGGACAGGGGGTGACTCTAGCACAGATACGCAGTATTTT.

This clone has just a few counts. CDR3 nucleotides: TGTGCCAGCAGCTTCCGGACTAGCGTGGCCGGGGAGCTGTTTTTT. Translated, it gives CASSFRTSVAGELFF. The chain joins TRBV7-9 to TRBJ2-2, with 9 bases aligning to TRBD2. This CDR3 contains 15 residues. CDR1 is SEHNR and CDR2 is FQNEAQ in the germline V gene (reference sequence). Germline trimming cut 3 bases from V and 6 bases from J; bases unmatched to any gene: 5.

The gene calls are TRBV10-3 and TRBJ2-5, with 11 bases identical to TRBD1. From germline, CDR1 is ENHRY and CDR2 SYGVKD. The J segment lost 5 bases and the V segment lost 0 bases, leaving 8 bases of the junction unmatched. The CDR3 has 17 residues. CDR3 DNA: TGTGCCATCAGTGAGTCGGGGACAGGGGGTTTGTTGGAGACCCAGTACTTC. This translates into CAISESGTGGLLETQYF.